These T cell receptor beta chains were read from a single sample in a study of cytomegalovirus exposure and HLA in healthy donors. Profiled with immunoSEQ multiplex PCR; TCRdb holds only in-frame clones, not every one. Here the sample spans roughly 150,000 clones, about 89% being singletons. Sequencing used PBMCs. The receptors shown here come from a man aged 18 to 35 in good health and CMV-seronegative. Both conserved end residues are part of each CDR3. The D gene is left open where the match is weak. The size entry is marked missing in some rows and otherwise reads once, few, many or a size class.

TRBV2	NA	TRBJ2-2	TRBD2	TGTGCCAGCAGTGAGGGGTTAGCGGGCACCGGGGAGCTGTTTTTT	CASSEGLAGTGELFF
TRBV29-1	NA	TRBJ1-1	TRBD1	TGCAGCGGACGACAGGGGATGAACACTGAAGCTTTCTTT	CSGRQGMNTEAFF
TRBV6-5	NA	TRBJ2-1	TRBD2	TGTGCCAGCAGGGGGACTAGCAGAGAGCAGTTCTTC	CASRGTSREQFF
TRBV7-2	NA	TRBJ1-4	TRBD1	TGTGCCAGCAGCGTAAGACAGGGACAAAATGAAAAACTGTTTTTT	CASSVRQGQNEKLFF
TRBV30	NA	TRBJ1-1	NA	TGTGCCTGGAGTGGTGACAGGCTGAACACTGAAGCTTTCTTT	CAWSGDRLNTEAFF
TRBV29-1	NA	TRBJ1-1	NA	TGCAGCGTTGAAGGAGCTATTGAAGCTTTCTTT	CSVEGAIEAFF
TRBV6-5	NA	TRBJ2-4	TRBD1	TGTGCCAGCAGGAGACAGGGCGGAGACATTCAGTACTTC	CASRRQGGDIQYF
TRBV19	few	TRBJ1-5	TRBD1	TGTGCCAGTAGTATTCGGACAGGGGGCGGCGGCAATCAGCCCCAGCATTTT	CASSIRTGGGGNQPQHF
TRBV6-5	NA	TRBJ2-1	NA	TGTGCCAGCAGTTACTCGGCGGAGACCTACAATGAGCAGTTCTTC	CASSYSAETYNEQFF
TRBV9	once	TRBJ2-3	TRBD2	TGTGCCAGCAGCGTAGACACCTCGGGACTAGCGGGTGCTTTGGATACGCAGTATTTT	CASSVDTSGLAGALDTQYF
TRBV9	few	TRBJ2-7	TRBD1	TGTGCCAGCAGCGTGGGACAGGGGGCCTACGAGCAGTACTTC	CASSVGQGAYEQYF
TRBV15	NA	TRBJ2-1	NA	TGTGCCACCAGCAGGAGGGCAGGCTACAATGAGCAGTTCTTC	CATSRRAGYNEQFF
TRBV15	once	TRBJ2-7	NA	TGTGCCACCAGCGCACAGGTCTCCTACGAGCAGTACTTC	CATSAQVSYEQYF
TRBV7-8	NA	TRBJ1-2	TRBD1	TGTGCCAGCAGCTTAGGGGGACAGACAAATGGCTACACCTTC	CASSLGGQTNGYTF
TRBV30	NA	TRBJ1-1	NA	TGTGCCTGGGTAGGGGCGGGAAACACTGAAGCTTTCTTT	CAWVGAGNTEAFF
TRBV27	once	TRBJ2-7	TRBD1	TGTGCCAGCAGTTTAGGGACAGGCCAGCGGTACGAGCAGTACTTC	CASSLGTGQRYEQYF
TRBV25-1	NA	TRBJ2-7	TRBD1	TGTGCCAGCAGTGCCGGGACAGGGCACTACGAGCAGTACTTC	CASSAGTGHYEQYF
TRBV7-9	NA	TRBJ1-2	NA	TGTGCCAGCAGCTTACCCCTTGACTATGGCTACACCTTC	CASSLPLDYGYTF
TRBV21-1	NA	TRBJ1-2	NA	TGTGCCAGCAGCTCTAGGGACAGGAACTATGGCTACACCTTC	CASSSRDRNYGYTF
TRBV19	once	TRBJ1-1	NA	TGTGCCAGTAGTACGGACATTAACTGGAACACTGAAGCTTTCTTT	CASSTDINWNTEAFF
TRBV9	NA	TRBJ2-3	NA	TGTGCCAGCGGAGGCGGGAACACAGATACGCAGTATTTT	CASGGGNTDTQYF
TRBV21-1	NA	TRBJ2-7	NA	TGTGCCAGCAGCAAAGGGGGGGGTACCTCGGGCTTC	CASSKGGGTSGF
TRBV30	NA	TRBJ1-3	NA	TGTGCCTGGACTCGACAGGCTGGAAACACCATATATTTT	CAWTRQAGNTIYF
TRBV5-6	NA	TRBJ1-1	NA	TGTGCCAGCAGCTTGCCAGGCCGACAGTCGAACACTGAAGCTTTCTTT	CASSLPGRQSNTEAFF
TRBV27	once	TRBJ2-2	NA	TGTGCCAGCAGTTTCCGGGTAACCGGGGAGCTGTTTTTT	CASSFRVTGELFF
TRBV10-3	NA	TRBJ1-6	TRBD1	TGTGCCGCACAAGCCGGGACAGGCATTTCACCCCTCCACTTT	CAAQAGTGISPLHF
TRBV30	NA	TRBJ1-4	NA	TGTGCCTGGAATCATAGGGGCCAGGAAAAACTGTTTTTT	CAWNHRGQEKLFF
TRBV6-1	NA	TRBJ2-3	TRBD2	TGTGCCAGCAGTGTGAAACTAGCGGGAGTAGCGGATACGCAGTATTTT	CASSVKLAGVADTQYF
TRBV6-5	once	TRBJ1-2	TRBD1	TGTGCCAGCAGTTACCCGCCGACAGGGCACTATGGCTACACCTTC	CASSYPPTGHYGYTF
TRBV6-6	NA	TRBJ2-5	NA	TGTGCCAGCAACCTCGACTTCCAAGAGACCCAGTACTTC	CASNLDFQETQYF
TRBV5-1	once	TRBJ2-2	TRBD2	TGCGCCAGCAGCCCCGGACTAGCGGTTAACACCGGGGAGCTGTTTTTT	CASSPGLAVNTGELFF
TRBV10-3	NA	TRBJ1-2	NA	TGTGCCATCATGGGCCCGAGCTATGGCTACACCTTC	CAIMGPSYGYTF